A single sample is the source of the 6 T cell receptor beta chains below, sequenced in a study of cytomegalovirus exposure and HLA in healthy donors (dated 2017 in TCRdb). Libraries were built with the immunoSEQ multiplex PCR assay. For the multiplex PCR, a mixture combining 60 forward primers for TCR Vbeta segments and 13 reverse primers for TCR Jbeta segments was used. Not all clones reach the TCRdb copy of this immuneACCESS table, which keeps in-frame sequences only. Checked studies attribute under half of the gap to unresolved V genes and leave the rest unexplained. The sample profile shows roughly 100,000 clones; about 69% of them were found once. The top ten clonotypes cover approximately 1.3% of the sample. Sequencing was performed on PBMCs. The source of these receptors is a man aged 35 to 55 in good health and CMV-seronegative.

This clone appeared once. The CDR3 reads CASSFSPSGNTIYF. CDR3 bases: TGTGCCAGCAGCTTTAGTCCTTCTGGAAACACCATATATTTT. The chain has TRBV16 and TRBJ1-3, with unresolved D. The CDR3 has 14 amino acids. V gave up 5 bases and J gave up 1 base, with 9 bases separating them. Germline V gene data show CDR1 as KGHSY and CDR2 as FQNENV.

The rearrangement links TRBV11-2 to TRBJ2-7, with 11 bases lining up with TRBD2. This CDR3 has 14 residues. The germline V gene encodes CDR1 SGHAT and CDR2 FQNNGV. V lost 5 bases to trimming and J lost 3 bases; unmatched junction nucleotides: 3. The CDR3: CASSGTSGSYEQYF. The DNA for the CDR3 is TGTGCCAGCAGCGGGACTAGCGGCAGCTACGAGCAGTACTTC.

The table lists this clone with a count of one. The CDR3 spells CASSEAAGANVLTF. In DNA, the CDR3 is TGTGCCAGCAGTGAGGCAGCTGGGGCCAACGTCCTGACTTTC. This sequence joins TRBV2 and TRBJ2-6, with no clear D. From germline, CDR1 is SNHLY and CDR2 FYNNEI. This CDR3 has 14 residues. Trimming cost V 3 bases and J 2 bases, with 5 bases left between them.

The chain recombines TRBV6-1 with TRBJ2-7; maybe TRBD1 (6 bases). Per the germline V gene, CDR1 is MNHNS and CDR2 is SASEGT. The CDR3 totals 15 residues. The V and J ends lost 7 bases and 5 bases respectively, with 21 bases between them. The CDR3: CASTPPRGFGHEQYF. The CDR3 coding sequence is TGTGCCAGCACCCCGCCCAGGGGATTTGGCCACGAGCAGTACTTC.

The chain is built from TRBV6-1 and TRBJ1-2; TRBD1 agrees at 9 bases. The V gene's germline CDR1 is MNHNS and CDR2 SASEGT. V gave up 4 bases and J gave up 7 bases; unmatched junction bases: 10. The CDR3 has 15 amino acids. The CDR3: CASSAQAGTGLGYTF. The CDR3 DNA is TGTGCCAGCAGTGCCCAAGCCGGGACAGGGCTTGGCTACACCTTC.

This clone was found a few times. The V and J genes are TRBV29-1 and TRBJ1-3, with no clear D. The germline V and J ends were trimmed by 4 bases and 4 bases, with 17 bases remaining between them. The CDR3 length is 15 residues. CDR1 is SQVTM and CDR2 is ANQGSEA in the germline V gene. CDR3 in DNA: TGCAGCGTTGCCTTTAGTGCCGGGGTAGGAAACACCATATATTTT. Translating it yields CSVAFSAGVGNTIYF.